A selection of T cell receptor beta chains follows, all from one sample in a study of blood T cell repertoires in COVID-19. Here immunoSEQ multiplex PCR was the method, and the copy in TCRdb shows in-frame clones only, minus some. The top ten clones hold approximately 7.2% of a sample with 200,000 or so clones, approximately 80% of them seen once. Specimen: peripheral blood. The receptors were sampled from a human donor with acute or convalescent COVID-19. The donor label of this sample is uncertain. The CDR3 runs from the conserved cysteine through the conserved F or W. The D gene is left open where the match is weak. Expanded clones get a size class; other rows say once, few or many, or leave the size out.

>NA|TRBD1|TRBJ2-5|TRBV18|16
CASSPLGQGGEETQYF
TGTGCCAGCTCACCCCTGGGACAGGGAGGTGAAGAGACCCAGTACTTC
>NA|NA|TRBJ1-1|TRBV7-9|15
CASSLHSPMNTEAFF
TGTGCCAGCAGCTTACACAGTCCGATGAACACTGAAGCTTTCTTT
>NA|TRBD2|TRBJ2-7|TRBV6-5|14
CASSQGLVVPEQYF
TGTGCCAGCAGTCAGGGACTAGTAGTACCCGAGCAGTACTTC
>NA|TRBD2|TRBJ2-1|TRBV28|18
CASSSKFPLAGPNNEQFF
TGTGCCAGCAGTTCGAAATTCCCACTAGCGGGACCTAACAATGAGCAGTTCTTC
>NA|NA|TRBJ1-4|TRBV7-9|12
CASSYGKEKLFF
TGTGCCAGCAGCTACGGGAAGGAAAAACTGTTTTTT
>NA|NA|TRBJ1-3|TRBV5-4|14
CASSLERSGNTIYF
TGTGCCAGCAGCTTGGAGCGCTCTGGAAACACCATATATTTT
>NA|NA|TRBJ1-1|TRBV5-1|15
CASSAPEEMNTEAFF
TGCGCCAGCAGCGCCCCTGAGGAAATGAACACTGAAGCTTTCTTT
>once|NA|TRBJ1-5|TRBV19|16
CASSGERSPGNQPQHF
TGTGCCAGTAGTGGAGAAAGATCTCCGGGCAATCAGCCCCAGCATTTT
>NA|TRBD2|TRBJ2-2|TRBV27|17
CASRSLGTSDNTGELFF
TGTGCCAGCAGGTCCCTCGGGACTAGCGACAACACCGGGGAGCTGTTTTTT
>NA|NA|TRBJ2-4|TRBV7-3|15
CASSLAGAAKNIQYF
TGTGCCAGCAGCTTGGCAGGGGCCGCCAAAAACATTCAGTACTTC
>NA|NA|TRBJ2-6|TRBV5-1|16
CASIQGPVAGANVLTF
TGCGCCAGCATTCAGGGCCCCGTGGCTGGGGCCAACGTCCTGACTTTC
>NA|TRBD1|TRBJ2-2|TRBV7-3|13
CASSPGQAGELFF
TGTGCCAGCAGCCCGGGACAGGCCGGGGAGCTGTTTTTT
>NA|NA|TRBJ1-6|TRBV6-5|12
CASSPQSRTLHF
TGTGCCAGCAGTCCTCAGTCTCGAACCCTCCACTTT
>NA|NA|TRBJ1-2|TRBV23-1|16
CASSQSGGPIYYGYTF
TGCGCCAGCAGTCAATCGGGGGGGCCAATTTATTATGGCTACACCTTC
>few|TRBD1|TRBJ2-7|TRBV7-9|16
CASSLSFRDRRSEQYF
TGTGCCAGCAGCCTCTCTTTCCGGGACAGGCGAAGCGAGCAGTACTTC
>NA|TRBD1|TRBJ1-2|TRBV7-9|15
CASSLQGGGYYGYTF
TGTGCCAGCAGCTTACAGGGGGGCGGTTACTATGGCTACACCTTC
>NA|TRBD1|TRBJ2-5|TRBV5-5|14
CASSLVGTEETQYF
TGTGCCAGCAGCTTGGTTGGGACAGAAGAGACCCAGTACTTC
>NA|TRBD2|TRBJ2-1|TRBV5-5|15
CASSRGAGGANEQFF
TGTGCCAGCAGCCGGGGGGCGGGAGGGGCCAATGAGCAGTTCTTC
>NA|NA|TRBJ1-3|TRBV5-6|13
CASQGFSGNTIYF
TGTGCCAGCCAGGGGTTCTCTGGAAACACCATATATTTT
>NA|TRBD1|TRBJ2-2|TRBV6-5|15
CASRTPQGASGELFF
TGTGCCAGCAGGACCCCACAGGGGGCAAGCGGGGAGCTGTTTTTT
>NA|NA|TRBJ2-1|TRBV5-5|16
CASGTSETLIANEQFF
TGTGCCAGCGGCACCTCCGAGACGCTAATAGCCAATGAGCAGTTCTTC
>NA|NA|TRBJ1-2|TRBV2|15
CASSDDGLTPHGYTF
TGTGCCAGCAGTGATGATGGGCTTACTCCCCACGGCTACACCTTC
>many|NA|TRBJ1-4|TRBV11-2|13
CASTPRANEKLFF
TGTGCCAGCACCCCGAGGGCGAATGAAAAACTGTTTTTT
>NA|TRBD2|TRBJ2-5|TRBV19|15
CASSPLLANQETQYF
TGTGCCAGTAGCCCTCTACTAGCGAACCAAGAGACCCAGTACTTC
>NA|NA|TRBJ2-6|TRBV27|14
CASSLERGANVLTF
TGTGCCAGCAGTTTGGAACGAGGCGCCAACGTCCTGACTTTC
>NA|TRBD2|TRBJ2-2|TRBV3-1/TRBV3-2|17
CASSQGTSGSYGGELFF
TGTGCCAGCAGCCAAGGTACTAGCGGGAGTTATGGCGGGGAGCTGTTTTTT
>NA|TRBD2|TRBJ2-2|TRBV18|15
CASSVGGSLVGELFF
TGTGCCAGCTCAGTCGGCGGGAGTCTTGTCGGGGAGCTGTTTTTT
>NA|NA|TRBJ1-1|TRBV19|16
CASSIDIEGVNTEAFF
TGTGCCAGTAGTATAGATATTGAGGGCGTCAACACTGAAGCTTTCTTT
>NA|TRBD2|TRBJ2-7|TRBV5-5|13
CASSLREGYEQYF
TGTGCCAGCAGCTTACGGGAGGGGTACGAGCAGTACTTC
>few|TRBD1|TRBJ1-1|TRBV18|16
CASSPNPTGSSTEAFF
TGTGCCAGCTCACCAAACCCGACAGGGAGTTCTACTGAAGCTTTCTTT
>NA|TRBD1|TRBJ1-1|TRBV30|13
CACLTGPGTEAFF
TGTGCCTGCTTGACAGGGCCGGGGACTGAAGCTTTCTTT
>NA|TRBD2|TRBJ2-2|TRBV5-4|16
CASSVRLAGGPGELFF
TGTGCCAGCAGCGTGCGACTAGCGGGAGGGCCTGGGGAGCTGTTTTTT
>NA|TRBD1|TRBJ1-5|TRBV19|16
CASSSQTGMGNQPQHF
TGTGCCAGTAGTTCCCAGACAGGGATGGGCAATCAGCCCCAGCATTTT
>NA|TRBD2|TRBJ2-7|TRBV6-6|15
CASSGRTSGNYEQYF
TGTGCCAGCAGTGGACGGACTAGCGGGAACTACGAGCAGTACTTC
>once|TRBD2|TRBJ2-1|TRBV7-2|14
CASNREGRYNEQFF
TGTGCCAGCAATCGGGAGGGCCGCTACAATGAGCAGTTCTTC
>NA|NA|TRBJ2-7|TRBV30|13
CAWKITGTYEQYF
TGTGCCTGGAAGATCACAGGGACCTACGAGCAGTACTTC
>NA|NA|TRBJ1-1|TRBV7-8|13
CASSSYRGQEAFF
TGTGCCAGCAGCTCCTACCGGGGACAAGAAGCTTTCTTT
>once|NA|TRBJ2-2|TRBV7-8|16
CASSRSGHVRTGELFF
TGTGCCAGCAGCCGATCAGGACACGTTCGCACCGGGGAGCTGTTTTTT
>NA|TRBD1|TRBJ2-5|TRBV29-1|14
CSVERDRGLETQYF
TGCAGCGTTGAACGGGACAGGGGGCTGGAGACCCAGTACTTC
>NA|NA|TRBJ2-3|TRBV19|14
CASSIDRGTDTQYF
TGTGCCAGTAGTATAGACAGGGGCACAGATACGCAGTATTTT
>NA|TRBD1|TRBJ2-5|TRBV28|21
CASSPYLYAPGQEDGAETQYF
TGTGCCAGCAGTCCATACCTCTACGCCCCGGGACAGGAAGATGGAGCAGAGACCCAGTACTTC
>NA|TRBD2|TRBJ2-7|TRBV27|14
CASSYAGGFYEQYF
TGTGCCAGCAGTTATGCGGGGGGTTTTTACGAGCAGTACTTC
>NA|TRBD2|TRBJ2-2|TRBV7-9|13
CASNPGGAGELFF
TGTGCCAGCAACCCTGGGGGGGCCGGGGAGCTGTTTTTT
>once|NA|TRBJ1-3|TRBV19|15
CASSPLQSSGNTIYF
TGTGCCAGTAGTCCCTTACAGAGCTCTGGAAACACCATATATTTT
>NA|NA|TRBJ1-1|TRBV7-2|14
CASSLGRASTEAFF
TGTGCCAGCAGCTTAGGGCGGGCGTCCACTGAAGCTTTCTTT
>once|NA|TRBJ1-1|TRBV10-3|13
CAISEAGFTEAFF
TGTGCCATCAGTGAGGCGGGGTTCACTGAAGCTTTCTTT
>NA|TRBD1|TRBJ1-1|TRBV27|17
CASSPQGSLYGNTEAFF
TGTGCCAGCAGTCCACAGGGGTCCTTGTATGGAAACACTGAAGCTTTCTTT
>NA|TRBD1|TRBJ1-2|TRBV19|19
CASSIDPPMDRGKVKGYTF
TGTGCCAGTAGTATAGATCCCCCAATGGACAGGGGGAAAGTTAAGGGCTACACCTTC
>NA|NA|TRBJ1-2|TRBV6-5|14
CASSYSGQNYGYTF
TGTGCCAGCAGTTACTCGGGGCAGAACTATGGCTACACCTTC
>NA|NA|TRBJ1-1|TRBV24-1|15
CATSRTGTGNTEAFF
TGTGCCACCTCCCGCACAGGGACGGGGAACACTGAAGCTTTCTTT
>NA|TRBD1|TRBJ1-2|TRBV6-5|13
CASSPTGDYGYTF
TGTGCCAGCAGCCCCACAGGGGACTATGGCTACACCTTC
>NA|TRBD2|TRBJ2-1|TRBV6-6|15
CASSYDTSGSHEQFF
TGTGCCAGCAGTTACGATACTAGCGGGAGCCATGAGCAGTTCTTC